The TCR beta chain described here comes from a study of shared clonotypes between healthy human individuals (dated by TCRdb to 2019 to 2021). Regarding the research as a whole: A few men and a couple of women, aged 18 to 49 years, made up the cohort. For each donor, CD4 naive and CD4 memory were each given three plates, CD8 naive was given two plates, and CD8 memory was given one plate. To estimate repertoire size and how much clonotype sharing occurs between individuals, the study deeply sequenced the blood TCR repertoires of five healthy adults. Libraries were prepared and TCR repertoires were sequenced by different laboratories using diverse techniques, in order to increase sequencing depth and limit assay-specific biases. Per donor, leukapheresis produced somewhere between about 0.94 and 10 billion PBMCs.

From its cysteine to its phenylalanine, the CDR3 spans 16 amino acids. Only the CDR3 portion is preserved as DNA: 48 bases, with reading frame beginning at the first base. The CDR1 and CDR2 encoded by the germline V gene are SGDLS and YYNGEE. Trimmed from V: 3 bases; trimmed from J: 3 bases; junction bases lacking a gene match: 9. CD8 naive samples were CD45RO-negative cells positively selected for CCR7, giving a CD45RA+CCR7+ population that excluded TemRA cells. The donors were healthy, HIV-negative adults who had no recently reported acute infections or vaccinations. Every donor was a Caucasian adult living in Nashville, Tennessee, USA. After blood collection by leukapheresis, PBMCs were isolated using Ficoll-Histopaque density gradient centrifugation and then cryopreserved in the vapor phase of liquid nitrogen. Purity and quantity of every magnetically sorted T cell population were checked by analytical flow cytometry. Each sorted fraction had its genomic DNA isolated and then quantified by UV absorbance on a Nanodrop 2000c.

The investigation overall reported the following: Pairwise subsampling led to the expectation that sequencing depth would affect the degree of clonotype sharing among donors. Estimated clonotype richness was generally larger for naive than for memory subsets. Incomplete sequencing was indicated by rarefaction of sorted-subset datasets, despite the large sequencing depth. Sampling was restricted to blood, and TCR repertoires in tissues likely differ from the TCR repertoires found in blood. Compared with non-shared clonotypes, the clonotypes found in all four sorted-subset donors had higher generation probabilities. About 5% of naive CD4, 3.5% of naive CD8, 2.3% of memory CD4, and roughly 0.4% of memory CD8 clonotypes were shared across several donors. Because the study included a small number of donors, the genetic and exposure-history diversity represented was limited.

Using the deep immunoSEQ assay, TCR CDR3 regions were amplified from genomic DNA by multiplex PCR. Extracted genomic DNA from each cell subset was spread evenly across all wells of several immunoSEQ 96-well plates, with each plate serving as a replicate. Each replicate PCR for sorted subsets received roughly 0.2 ug genomic DNA, equal to tens of thousands of T cell genomes. Purified libraries were quantified with a Qubit 3.0 fluorometer, sized on a Bioanalyzer 2100, and re-quantified with the KAPA Library Quantification kit. Every immunoSEQ 96-well plate was sequenced on a dedicated single-read 150-cycle Illumina NextSeq 550 flow cell. On the authors' methods: Because only junctional sequences without quality scores were contained in the immunoSEQ output, filtering matching that applied to full-length reads could not be performed. To assign V/J genes and CDR3, sequences were annotated using PyIR, a Python wrapper for IgBLAST v1.9, with IMGT germline references. Reads were removed for weak V/J assignments (E-value above 1e-6), missing CDR3, stop codons, out-of-frame junctions, or ambiguous translated residues. V3J clonotypes were defined by identical inferred V gene, J gene, and CDR3 amino acid sequence. Percentage overlap between repertoires was calculated by dividing the number of shared unique clonotypes by the size of the smaller repertoire. Repertoire richness was assessed with RTK rarefaction, the Chao1 estimator, and Recon v2.1 estimates of unobserved clonotypes. For all TCRbeta clonotypes obtained by the gDNA method from several donors, generation probabilities were computed with OLGA. The table was pulled from immuneACCESS by TCRdb, which kept in-frame rearrangements only. Such tables lose some clones; where checked, under half of the loss comes from unresolved V genes, and the rest has no known cause. For V, J and clone size, that table is used; D and trimming come from the DNA. The sample table lists about 2.1 million clones, under 95% of them with a count of one. The leading ten clones occupy over 1.5% of the sample.

A note on this clone: Which antigen it targets is not known. Per-nucleotide qualities are absent, and no much larger clonotype sits a single base away.

The rearrangement joined TRBV9 to TRBJ1-2; TRBD1 lines up with 9 middle nucleotides. Sequencing was done on a sample of naive CD8+ T cells from PBMCs. In the paper's terms, the cell subset or site label means: CD45RA+CCR7+. The source of this sequence is a man younger than 35 in good health. Some clones in this sample may be carry-over from other donors' samples. This receptor carries the CDR3 CASSGERTGAYYGYTF. The nucleotides are TGTGCCAGCAGCGGAGAACGGACAGGGGCCTACTATGGCTACACCTTC.